These T cell receptor beta chains were read from a single sample in a study of CD8+ T cells in alopecia areata. The protocol was immunoSEQ multiplex PCR, while the TCRdb copy is restricted to in-frame clones and leaves out a portion. The data hold a few hundred thousand clones, with roughly two fifths observed a single time. The starting material was CD4+ T cells sorted from blood, obtained at approximately week 31, from a patient treated with tofacitinib. These receptor sequences come from a human donor with alopecia areata. Each CDR3 is given with its conserved first and last residue. A D gene is named only where the DNA matches it firmly. Clone size is given for some rows only: seen once, a few or many times, or a class if the clone is expanded.

D	V	J	size	DNA	CDR3
NA	TRBV4-1	TRBJ2-1	NA	TGCGCCAGCAGCCAAGAGCAGAGCTCCTACAATGAGCAGTTCTTC	CASSQEQSSYNEQFF
NA	TRBV5-1	TRBJ1-2	NA	TGCGCCAGCAGCTTGGCCCGGGACAACGTGGTGGAATATGGCTACACCTTC	CASSLARDNVVEYGYTF
TRBD1	TRBV30	TRBJ2-2	NA	TGTGCCTGGAACCTGGACAGGGTCGTAGGGGAGCTGTTTTTT	CAWNLDRVVGELFF
NA	TRBV30	TRBJ2-1	NA	TGTGCCTGGAGTACGCAGGGGAGCAATGAGCAGTTCTTC	CAWSTQGSNEQFF
NA	TRBV23-1	TRBJ2-7	NA	TGCGCCAGCAGTCGGGGCATCATCTACGAGCAGTACTTC	CASSRGIIYEQYF
NA	TRBV30	TRBJ1-1	NA	TGTGCCTACCAACCCCAGGGGTTTAAGGGAGCTTTCTTT	CAYQPQGFKGAFF
TRBD2	TRBV2	TRBJ2-3	NA	TGTGCCAGCAGAGCGATACCTCGGACTAGAGGGTTCACAGATACGCAGTATTTT	CASRAIPRTRGFTDTQYF
NA	TRBV5-1	TRBJ2-5	few	TGCGCCAGCAGCTCGACTAGTGGACTCCAAGAGACCCAGTACTTC	CASSSTSGLQETQYF
NA	TRBV30	TRBJ2-7	NA	TGTGCCTGGAGTCCACAGGGCCACGAGCAGTACTTC	CAWSPQGHEQYF
NA	TRBV4-2	TRBJ2-2	few	TGTGCCAGCAGCCAAGTATGGGAGCCTGGTGCGGAGAACACCGGGGAGCTGTTTTTT	CASSQVWEPGAENTGELFF
NA	TRBV7-9	TRBJ2-4	NA	TGTGCCAGCAGCGAGCCCGAAAACATTCAGTACTTC	CASSEPENIQYF
NA	TRBV6-5	TRBJ2-6	NA	TGTGCCAGCAGTTACGGGGTCCTCGGGGCCAACGTCCTGACTTTC	CASSYGVLGANVLTF
NA	TRBV7-3	TRBJ2-3	NA	TGTGCCAGCAGCTCCGAAAGGGCCGCAGGCACGCAGTATTTT	CASSSERAAGTQYF
NA	TRBV29-1	TRBJ2-7	few	TGCAGCGTTGTGCGGGATTCCTACGAGCAGTACTTC	CSVVRDSYEQYF
NA	TRBV25-1	TRBJ1-5	few	TGTGCCAGCAGTGAAGGCTATCAGCCCCAGCATTTT	CASSEGYQPQHF
TRBD1	TRBV6-5	TRBJ1-1	few	TGTGCCAGCAGTTACACAGGGGCCGGGACTGAAGCTTTCTTT	CASSYTGAGTEAFF
TRBD1	TRBV28	TRBJ1-1	few	TGTGCCAGCAGTTCAAGGACAGGACCGAACACTGAAGCTTTCTTT	CASSSRTGPNTEAFF
TRBD2	TRBV30	TRBJ2-3	NA	TGTGCCTGGAGTGCCCATCTAGCGGGGGTAGGGGGTACGCAGTATTTT	CAWSAHLAGVGGTQYF
NA	TRBV7-6	TRBJ2-1	few	TGTGCCAGCAGCTTAGGGGCAATCTACAGCTCCTACAATGAGCAGTTCTTC	CASSLGAIYSSYNEQFF
TRBD1	TRBV6-5	TRBJ2-1	NA	TGTGCCAGCAGTTACTTGGGACAGGGGGCCAACAATGAGCAGTTCTTC	CASSYLGQGANNEQFF
TRBD1	TRBV2	TRBJ1-1	NA	TGTGCCAGCAGGGAACAGGGGGCGAAGACTGAAGCTTTCTTT	CASREQGAKTEAFF
NA	TRBV27	TRBJ1-5	few	TGTGCCAGCAGTCCCCATCAGGGGTTCATTCAGCCCCAGCATTTT	CASSPHQGFIQPQHF
NA	TRBV2	TRBJ2-7	NA	TGTGCCAGCACCTGGGCCTACGAGCAGTACTTC	CASTWAYEQYF
NA	TRBV27	TRBJ1-4	few	TGTGCCAGCAGTCCCCCCGGGGGGCCGACTGAAAAACTGTTTTTT	CASSPPGGPTEKLFF
NA	TRBV6-6	TRBJ1-6	NA	TGTGCCAGCAGTTACTCGAGCGTAGCTGGGCATTCACCCCTCCACTTT	CASSYSSVAGHSPLHF
TRBD1	TRBV25-1	TRBJ1-5	few	TGTGCCAGCAGTCCAAACCAGCACAGGGGCCCCCTTCAGCCCCAGCATTTT	CASSPNQHRGPLQPQHF
NA	TRBV7-3	TRBJ2-6	few	TGTGCCAGCAGCTCGAGCGTGGGGGCCAACGTCCTGACTTTC	CASSSSVGANVLTF
NA	TRBV6-4	TRBJ1-1	NA	TGTGCCAGCAGTGACTCACTGAACACTGAAGCTTTCTTT	CASSDSLNTEAFF
NA	TRBV29-1	TRBJ1-5	NA	TGCAGCGTTTCTGGGCTTAGCAGCAATCAGCCCCAGCATTTT	CSVSGLSSNQPQHF
NA	TRBV30	TRBJ2-7	few	TGTGCCTGGAAAGGGCAGGGACCCTCCGAGCAGTACTTC	CAWKGQGPSEQYF